These 28 T cell receptor beta chains came from one sample sequenced in a study of T cell repertoires in cytomegalovirus infection. TCRdb independently ran MiXCR on the reads; one entry per CDR3 protein. The table includes 80,000 or so distinct CDR3 sequences, roughly a quarter detected once. What these receptors recognize is not known. Sequences were derived from CD8+ T cells from cultured PBMCs, sampled from culture after CMV antigen stimulation. The receptors shown here come from a human donor in good health (CMV status not recorded). Some clones in this sample may be carry-over from other donors' samples.

This clonotype was seen more than once but under ten times. The CDR3 loop is CASRDTQGTEAFF. The DNA of the CDR3 is TGTGCCAGCAGAGACACCCAAGGCACTGAAGCTTTCTTT. The V and J genes are TRBV6-5 and TRBJ1-1; no clear D. Germline V gene lookup returns CDR1 MNHEY and CDR2 SVGAGI. The CDR3 runs 13 residues. V was clipped by 6 bases and J by 4 bases, with 12 bases between them.

This clonotype occurred a few times. This chain joins TRBV5-1 and TRBJ1-2; unclear D gene. Trimming removed 0 bases at V and 5 bases at J, with 26 bases between. The CDR3 extends over 19 amino acids. Germline CDR1 and CDR2: SGHRS and YFSETQ. CDR3 sequence (DNA): TGCGCCAGCAGCTTGGCCTTTGATTCGTCTGCAAGGAAGACTTATGGCTACACCTTC. It codes for CASSLAFDSSARKTYGYTF.

V and J are TRBV10-2 and TRBJ2-5, with 10 bases fitting TRBD2. Losses at the gene ends were 3 bases for V and 1 base for J; bases not matched to a gene: 5. The germline CDR1 and CDR2 sequences are WSHSY and SAAADI. The length of the CDR3 is 16 residues. The CDR3 is CASSDLSGGSQETQYF. In nucleotides, the CDR3 is TGCGCCAGCAGTGACCTTAGCGGGGGGTCCCAAGAGACCCAGTACTTC.

The rearrangement joins TRBV30 to TRBJ1-2; TRBD1 might be the D (6 bases). This CDR3 has 15 residues. V lost 1 base to trimming and J lost 3 bases, with 15 bases between them. CDR1 and CDR2 (germline): GTSNPN, SVGIG (reference sequence). This CDR3 is CAWSEQGTGYYGYTF. The CDR3 DNA follows: TGTGCCTGGAGTGAACAGGGCACAGGGTACTATGGCTACACCTTC.

This clonotype has only a few counts. V is TRBV6-5 and J is TRBJ2-1, with TRBD2 matching 9 bases. Germline V gives CDR1 MNHEY, CDR2 SVGAGI. The CDR3 contains 15 residues. J lost 9 bases, V lost 5 bases, and 11 bases had no gene match. The CDR3 DNA is TGTGCCAGCAGTGTCCTCGGGGCGGGAGGGGGTGAGCAGTTCTTC. This encodes CASSVLGAGGGEQFF.

This clonotype came up once. The J gene is TRBJ2-7, the V gene TRBV3-1, with D unresolved. The germline gives CDR1 LGHDT, CDR2 YNNKEL (reference sequence). The V gene lost 3 bases and the J gene lost 2 bases, with 8 bases spanning the gap. The CDR3 loop spans 13 amino acids. In nucleotides, the CDR3 is TGTGCCAGCAGCCAGGTCAGAACCTACGAGCAGTACTTC. This codes for CASSQVRTYEQYF.

This clonotype was observed many times. The chain uses TRBV5-6 and TRBJ2-1; tentatively, D is TRBD1 (6 bases). The CDR3 length is 15 residues. V dropped 0 bases and J dropped 4 bases, with 11 bases sitting between them. Germline CDR1 SGHDT, CDR2 YYEEEE. CDR3 protein: CASSLDSRGYNEQFF. The CDR3 nucleotides are TGTGCCAGCAGCTTGGATAGCAGGGGATACAATGAGCAGTTCTTC.

This clonotype was picked up a small number of times. This chain links TRBV6-1 with TRBJ2-7; no reliable D call. Trimming took off 5 bases at V and 0 bases at J, with 8 bases between the two ends. Germline lookup yields CDR1 MNHNS and CDR2 SASEGT. The length of the CDR3 is 13 residues. The CDR3 reads CASSSAYSYEQYF. The CDR3 nucleotides read TGTGCCAGCAGTTCGGCCTACTCCTACGAGCAGTACTTC.

The count of this clonotype is one. The chain has TRBV4-3 and TRBJ2-7, with 7 bases aligning to TRBD2. The CDR3 consists of 15 residues. V gave up 0 bases and J gave up 3 bases; unmatched junction bases: 5. Looked up from germline, CDR1 is LGHNA and CDR2 is YSLEER. The CDR3 DNA follows: TGCGCCAGCAGCCAAGAAGGCCCGGGGGGCTACGAGCAGTACTTC. Residues: CASSQEGPGGYEQYF.

This clonotype was seen more than once but under ten times. The genes are TRBV19 and TRBJ2-6; no firm D call. The CDR3 is 16 amino acids. The V gene's germline CDR1 is LNHDA and CDR2 SQIVND (reference sequence). Trimming stripped 1 base from V and 4 bases from J, with 11 bases between. The CDR3, as DNA: TGTGCCAGTAGTATAGGGGTCTTCTCCGGGGCCAACGTCCTGACTTTC. Its translation: CASSIGVFSGANVLTF.

This clonotype appeared a few times. The gene calls are TRBV7-9 and TRBJ2-7; 8 bases agree with TRBD1. Trimming removed 8 bases from V and 1 base from J; junction bases left unmatched: 10. This CDR3 comprises 15 residues. Germline V lookup: CDR1 SEHNR, CDR2 FQNEAQ (reference sequence). This CDR3 is CASRAGTGVSYEQYF. DNA for the CDR3: TGTGCCAGCCGCGCAGGGACAGGAGTTTCCTACGAGCAGTACTTC.

In this sample, this clonotype turned up a few times. The chain combines TRBV14 with TRBJ2-1, with 11 bases matching TRBD2. This CDR3 is 18 amino acids long. V was clipped by 1 base and J by 0 bases; unmatched bases: 5. The V gene's germline CDR1 is SGHDN and CDR2 FVKESK. CDR3 in DNA: TGTGCCAGCAGCCAAGGTTTAGCGGGAGGGTACTCCTACAATGAGCAGTTCTTC. Protein product: CASSQGLAGGYSYNEQFF.

This clonotype was recorded many times. The V gene is TRBV7-8, the J gene TRBJ2-3; 8 bases are a match to TRBD2. The CDR3 has 16 residues. V shed 5 bases and J 2 bases; nucleotides not matched to a gene: 9. The germline V gene has CDR1 SGHVS and CDR2 FQNEAQ. The CDR3 coding sequence is TGTGCCAGCAGCCCCTATGCGGGGGGCGTCACAGATACGCAGTATTTT. Its translation: CASSPYAGGVTDTQYF.

The rearrangement links TRBV12-3 or TRBV12-4 to TRBJ1-1; tentative D call: TRBD1 (6 bases). The CDR3 has 15 amino acids. Trimming cost V 4 bases and J 0 bases, with 12 bases left between them. CDR3 region: CASSSRTVLNTEAFF. The CDR3 coding sequence is TGTGCCAGCAGTTCCCGGACAGTCTTGAACACTGAAGCTTTCTTT.

As to this clonotype: A clone one base away is much larger, so this may be a read error. This chain connects TRBV7-2 to TRBJ2-1, with 7 bases lining up with TRBD2. Germline CDR1 SGHTA, CDR2 FQGNSA. Trimming at V came to 3 bases and at J to 6 bases, leaving 8 bases not matched to a gene. This CDR3 contains 15 residues. The CDR3 loop is CASSFLARGFNEQFF. The CDR3 DNA follows: TGTGCCAGCAGCTTCTTAGCGCGGGGGTTCAATGAGCAGTTCTTC.

The V call is TRBV19, the J call TRBJ1-5; D is unclear. Germline assignment: CDR1 LNHDA and CDR2 SQIVND (reference sequence). The CDR3 consists of 13 residues. V was trimmed by 0 bases and J by 4 bases, leaving 4 bases between them. The CDR3 loop reads CASSIDDNQPQHF. The CDR3 DNA follows: TGTGCCAGTAGTATAGATGATAATCAGCCCCAGCATTTT. Together with reference TRBV19 and TRBJ1-5, the CDR3 gives the full variable domain: DGGITQSPKYLFRKEGQNVTLSCEQNLNHDAMYWYRQDPGQGLRLIYYSQIVNDFQKGDIAEGYSVSREKKESFPLTVTSAQKNPTAFYLCASSIDDNQPQHFGDGTRLSIL.

The chain employs TRBV4-2 and TRBJ2-1, with TRBD2 identical over 11 bases. Germline V gives CDR1 LGHNA, CDR2 YNFKEQ. V lost 0 bases to trimming and J lost 6 bases; unmatched junction nucleotides: 10. The CDR3 totals 18 residues. CDR3 DNA sequence: TGTGCCAGCAGCCAAGAAGGGCTAGCGGGGGGACCCCTCAATGAGCAGTTCTTC. Its protein is CASSQEGLAGGPLNEQFF.

This clonotype was observed a handful of times. The chain is built from TRBV28 and TRBJ1-4, with TRBD1 as a possible D gene (5 bases). The CDR3 has 11 amino acids. Looked up from germline, CDR1 is MDHEN and CDR2 is SYDVKM. V lost 11 bases and J 7 bases, leaving 11 bases between the germline ends. The CDR3 spells CAVQDLEKLFF. CDR3 DNA sequence: TGTGCCGTACAGGATCTTGAAAAACTGTTTTTT.

This clonotype was recorded many times. The genes are TRBV7-9 and TRBJ2-3, with TRBD2 as a possible D gene (5 bases). From germline, CDR1 is SEHNR and CDR2 FQNEAQ (reference sequence). V lost 5 bases to trimming and J lost 5 bases, with 20 bases between them. CDR3 length: 16 amino acids. DNA for the CDR3: TGTGCCAGCAGCCTGCCATGGGATAGCGCGGTAGATACGCAGTATTTT. The encoded protein is CASSLPWDSAVDTQYF.

This clonotype is termed medium-sized. The chain uses TRBV7-2 and TRBJ2-2, with 12 bases matching TRBD2. Germline V gene lookup returns CDR1 SGHTA and CDR2 FQGNSA. With V trimmed by 0 bases and J by 5 bases, 7 bases remained unmatched. The CDR3 is made up of 18 amino acids. The CDR3 region is CASSLAPGLAGPTGELFF. DNA of the CDR3: TGTGCCAGCAGCTTAGCCCCCGGACTAGCGGGGCCAACCGGGGAGCTGTTTTTT. Together with reference TRBV7-2 and TRBJ2-2, the CDR3 gives the full variable domain: GAGVSQSPSNKVTEKGKDVELRCDPISGHTALYWYRQSLGQGLEFLIYFQGNSAPDKSGLPSDRFSAERTGGSVSTLTIQRTQQEDSAVYLCASSLAPGLAGPTGELFFGEGSRLTVL.

This clonotype was seen ten or more times. The CDR3 sequence: CASSLGLAGAYEQYF. The CDR3 nucleotides are TGTGCCAGCAGTCTAGGACTAGCGGGAGCCTACGAGCAGTACTTC. This chain connects TRBV12-3 or TRBV12-4 to TRBJ2-7; 13 bases fit TRBD2. The junction had 3 bases not matched to a gene; V was cut back by 5 bases and J by 2 bases. CDR3 length equals 15 residues.

The chain has TRBV4-1 and TRBJ1-5; 8 positions match TRBD1. Germline lookup yields CDR1 MGHRA and CDR2 YSYEKL. Trimming took 0 bases from V and 6 from J; bases not matched to a gene: 7. The CDR3 totals 16 residues. The chain's CDR3 is CASSQEAAGGSQPQHF. DNA for the CDR3: TGCGCCAGCAGCCAAGAAGCGGCAGGGGGCAGTCAGCCCCAGCATTTT.

This chain uses TRBV6-5 with TRBJ2-1; TRBD2 aligns across 14 bases. Per germline, CDR1 MNHEY and CDR2 SVGAGI. The length of the CDR3 is 15 residues. The J segment lost 8 bases and the V segment lost 6 bases, leaving 6 bases of the junction unmatched. CDR3 loop: CASRTGTSGRYEQFF. The CDR3 DNA follows: TGTGCCAGCAGAACCGGGACTAGCGGGAGATATGAGCAGTTCTTC.

On this clonotype: The conserved final phenylalanine or tryptophan is absent from the CDR3, which likely points to a read error. The chain is built from TRBV27 and TRBJ2-1; no firm D call. The DNA matches TRBJ2-7 better at its end, which makes the J call doubtful. The germline CDR1 and CDR2 sequences are MNHEY and SMNVEV (reference sequence). There are 14 residues in the CDR3. CDR3 residues: CASSLSETYNEQYC. The CDR3 DNA reads as TGTGCCAGCAGTTTATCTGAGACTTACAATGAGCAGTACTGC.

This clonotype was found a few times. The V and J genes are TRBV20-1 and TRBJ2-3, with 9 bases matching TRBD2. Germline V gene sequence: CDR1 DFQATT, CDR2 SNEGSKA (reference sequence). V was pared by 0 bases and J by 5 bases, with 6 bases of the junction left unmatched. The CDR3 has 15 amino acids. In DNA, the CDR3 is TGCAGTGCTAGAGATCGCGGGGGGGTTAGAGATACGCAGTATTTT. This gives the protein CSARDRGGVRDTQYF.

The table lists this clonotype with a few counts. The rearrangement uses TRBV11-2 and TRBJ2-3; TRBD1 might be the D (7 bases). Between the trimmed V and J ends, which lost 4 bases and 0 bases, there was a span of 17 bases. This CDR3 is 17 amino acids long. The germline gives CDR1 SGHAT, CDR2 FQNNGV. This chain's CDR3 is CASSSRGVKSSTDTQYF. CDR3 nucleotides: TGTGCCAGCAGCTCCAGGGGGGTCAAAAGTAGCACAGATACGCAGTATTTT.

The chain couples TRBV30 to TRBJ1-1, with a tentative D call TRBD1 (6 bases). The CDR3 has 13 residues. In germline, CDR1 is GTSNPN, CDR2 SVGIG (reference sequence). Trimming removed 3 bases at V and 1 base at J, with 9 bases between. The CDR3 DNA follows: TGTGCCTGGAGCACGGACAGGAACACTGAAGCTTTCTTT. Protein product: CAWSTDRNTEAFF.

This clonotype occurred many times. The chain has TRBV6-6 and TRBJ2-2; weak D call: TRBD1 (6 bases). Germline lookup yields CDR1 MNHNY and CDR2 SVGAGI (reference sequence). The CDR3 loop spans 16 amino acids. The V end lost 1 base, the J end lost 2 bases, and 11 bases lay between the germline ends. The CDR3 sequence is CASSYLGTTNTGELFF. As DNA, the CDR3 is TGTGCCAGCAGTTACTTGGGGACAACTAACACCGGGGAGCTGTTTTTT.